The T cell receptor beta chain under discussion was sequenced for a study of blood T cell repertoires in COVID-19. In the study overall: The origin of the acute and convalescent COVID-19 samples was the United States, Italy and Spain. The analysed material was cDNA or gDNA that came from T cells, B-cell-depleted T cells, or PBMCs.

Original analysis: Estimates of nucleated cell counts were drawn from the amplification of reference gene primers. Profiling relied on immunoSEQ multiplex PCR, and the TCRdb table lists in-frame clones only, not all of them. V and J calls and clone size are given by that table; D and trimming were obtained from the DNA. The repertoire has about 250,000 clones, about 90% of them found once; the top ten carry roughly 0.79%. There are 13 residues in the CDR3. In germline, CDR1 is MNHNS, CDR2 SASEGT. V gave up 2 bases and J gave up 4 bases, with 8 bases separating them. Seattle's enrolled individuals joined amid active infection and were then monitored longitudinally.

The receptor was derived from a man aged 25-40 years with COVID-19, enrolled during active disease. V is TRBV6-1 and J is TRBJ1-1; unclear D gene. Material: peripheral blood. The CDR3 DNA sequence: TGTGCCAGCAGTGAAAATCGACTCACTGAAGCTTTCTTT. Translation gives CASSENRLTEAFF.